This TCR beta chain was obtained from a study of blood T cell repertoires in COVID-19. As for the study in general: The samples span acute and convalescent COVID-19 from the United States, Italy and Spain. Sample material is recorded as cDNA or gDNA derived from T cells, B-cell-depleted T cells, or PBMCs.

Germline assignment: CDR1 SGHTA and CDR2 FQGNSA. The CDR3 loop spans 16 amino acids. V was clipped by 4 bases and J by 8 bases; unmatched bases: 14. In the authors' workflow: Estimates of nucleated cell counts were drawn from the amplification of reference gene primers. Sequencing was performed with immunoSEQ multiplex PCR; in TCRdb, only in-frame clones are kept and a portion is missing. V and J calls and clone size are those listed in that table; D and trimming were worked out from the DNA. Of 220,000 or so clones detected, about 80% appear once; the ten largest clones hold approximately 2.5%. This clonotype originated in a woman aged 60 to 75 with acute or convalescent COVID-19. V usage is TRBV7-2 and J usage is TRBJ2-1; TRBD2 matches at 7 bases. The sequencing input was peripheral blood. CDR3 nucleotides: TGTGCCAGCAGCTGGAGGGGAGGCGGGGGAGGCTATGAGCAGTTCTTC. This sequence encodes CASSWRGGGGGYEQFF.